The rows below give T cell receptor beta chains drawn from one sample of a study of spatial heterogeneity in lung cancer. MiXCR was run by TCRdb on the 5' RACE reads, yielding one entry per CDR3 protein. The table records 4,000 or so distinct CDR3 sequences, approximately 10% of them present only once. The input for sequencing was lung tumor tissue, taken at surgery. The receptors derive from a male donor with early-stage non-small cell lung cancer. Each CDR3 is given with its conserved first and last residue. The D gene is left open where the match is weak. Some rows mark clone size as missing; the rest say once, few, many or name a class of expanded clone.

TGTGCCAGCAGACCAACTAGCGGGGGATACGAGCAGTACTTC	CASRPTSGGYEQYF	TRBD2	TRBV5-6	TRBJ2-7	medium-sized
TGTGCCACCAGCGCCCCCCGAAGAGGGGAGACTGAAGCTTTCTTT	CATSAPRRGETEAFF	-	TRBV15	TRBJ1-1	-
TGTGCCAGCGGTGCGGACACCGGGGAGCTGTTTTTT	CASGADTGELFF	-	TRBV6-5	TRBJ2-2	medium-sized
TGTGCCAGCAGCCGACAGGCGGCCTACGAGCAGTACTTC	CASSRQAAYEQYF	-	TRBV6-5	TRBJ2-7	few
TGTGCCAGCAGTGAAGTGACGGGACTAGCGGGAGTCAAAAACATTCAGTACTTC	CASSEVTGLAGVKNIQYF	TRBD2	TRBV6-1	TRBJ2-4	many
TGTGCCAGCAGCTTAGATCTAGCGGGAGGCCGGGGTGAGCAGTTCTTC	CASSLDLAGGRGEQFF	TRBD2	TRBV11-2	TRBJ2-1	many
TGCAGTGCAAACCTACAGGGGGACGGTAATACGCAGTATTTT	CSANLQGDGNTQYF	TRBD1	TRBV20-1	TRBJ2-3	few
TGTGCCAGCAGCTCGTCAGGGGGTGGCTATGGCTACACCTTC	CASSSSGGGYGYTF	TRBD1	TRBV7-2	TRBJ1-2	medium-sized
TGTGCCAGCTCACCCCTGAAAACAGCGTTGGGGAATGAGCAGTTCTTC	CASSPLKTALGNEQFF	-	TRBV18	TRBJ2-1	medium-sized
TGTGCCAGCAGTTTACGGGGCAGGGGGGAAGGAACCTACAATGAGCAGTTCTTC	CASSLRGRGEGTYNEQFF	-	TRBV27	TRBJ2-1	many
TGTGCCAGCAGCTTAGATGCAGGATCCTACGAGCAGTACTTC	CASSLDAGSYEQYF	-	TRBV7-2	TRBJ2-7	medium-sized
TGTGCCAGCAGTTTCACCGGGAGTGTGGATACGCAGTATTTT	CASSFTGSVDTQYF	-	TRBV12-3/TRBV12-4	TRBJ2-3	large
TGTGCCAGCAGTTGGACAGGGGGTAACAATGAGCAGTTCTTC	CASSWTGGNNEQFF	TRBD1	TRBV27	TRBJ2-1	few
TGCAGCGTTGAGGGGACTAGCGGGAACTACGAGCAGTACTTC	CSVEGTSGNYEQYF	TRBD2	TRBV29-1	TRBJ2-7	large
TGCAGTGCTCCATCTGAACAGGGGGATGAAGCTTTCTTT	CSAPSEQGDEAFF	TRBD1	TRBV20-1	TRBJ1-1	large
TGTGCCAGCAGCCGGAATGGGCAGAGACTCCAAGAGACCCAGTACTTC	CASSRNGQRLQETQYF	-	TRBV7-3	TRBJ2-5	-
TGTGCCAGCAGTCCCGACGGGGGTTTCAGTGAGCAGTTCTTC	CASSPDGGFSEQFF	-	TRBV28	TRBJ2-1	medium-sized
TGTGCCAGCTCCGGGGCAGTATCCTACGAGCAGTACTTC	CASSGAVSYEQYF	-	TRBV28	TRBJ2-7	-
TGCGCCAGCAGCCCCCCGGGACAGGGGCCCACCGGGGAGCTGTTTTTT	CASSPPGQGPTGELFF	TRBD1	TRBV5-1	TRBJ2-2	few
TGTGCCAGCAGTTTATCTTCCGTACAGGGAAATGGCTACACCTTC	CASSLSSVQGNGYTF	-	TRBV27	TRBJ1-2	many
TGCAGCGTTGACTGGGGAGGAGAAAAACTGTTTTTT	CSVDWGGEKLFF	-	TRBV29-1	TRBJ1-4	medium-sized
TGCGCCAGCAGCTTGGCTCGCCGGAACACCGGGGAGCTGTTTTTT	CASSLARRNTGELFF	-	TRBV5-1	TRBJ2-2	few
TGTGCCAGCAGTGAGGGACAGCACTATGGCTACACCTTC	CASSEGQHYGYTF	TRBD1	TRBV28	TRBJ1-2	many
TGTGCCACCTCTGAAGGGGGAGATACGCAGTATTTT	CATSEGGDTQYF	-	TRBV10-3	TRBJ2-3	few
TGCAGCGTTGCGGACAGGGAGAGAGAAAAACTGTTTTTT	CSVADREREKLFF	TRBD1	TRBV29-1	TRBJ1-4	medium-sized
TGTGCCAGCAGCCGAGGTATCCGGGGGCAAGGTTTTGAGCAGTTCTTC	CASSRGIRGQGFEQFF	-	TRBV3-1	TRBJ2-1	few
TGTGCCAGCAGTTCCACTAACACCGGGGAGCTGTTTTTT	CASSSTNTGELFF	-	TRBV6-2/TRBV6-3	TRBJ2-2	-
TGTGCCAGCAGCTTAGCGTTCGGGACGATAACCTACGAGCAGTACTTC	CASSLAFGTITYEQYF	-	TRBV7-9	TRBJ2-7	medium-sized
TGTGCCAGCAGTGGCCAGGCAGAGACCCAGTACTTC	CASSGQAETQYF	-	TRBV28	TRBJ2-5	few
TGTGCCAGCAGTGATGCGGGACAGAAGAATGAAAAACTGTTTTTT	CASSDAGQKNEKLFF	TRBD1	TRBV2	TRBJ1-4	medium-sized
TGCGCCAGCAGCTTGGAAGCGGGCGCTGGGCAGTATTTT	CASSLEAGAGQYF	-	TRBV5-1	TRBJ2-3	-
TGTGCCAGCAGCTTGGAACGTGGTAGCGGGAGAAGGTACAATGAGCAGTTCTTC	CASSLERGSGRRYNEQFF	TRBD2	TRBV5-6	TRBJ2-1	medium-sized
TGTGCCAGCAGCTTGGGACTAGCGGGGGCAGGTGAGCAGTTCTTC	CASSLGLAGAGEQFF	TRBD2	TRBV5-5	TRBJ2-1	medium-sized
TGCAGTGCTAGAACCGGGAGGCAGCCCCATGAAGCTTTCTTT	CSARTGRQPHEAFF	-	TRBV20-1	TRBJ1-1	medium-sized
TGTGCCAGCAGCTCGAGGACAGGGTTATCCAGCAGGGAGCAGTTCTTC	CASSSRTGLSSREQFF	TRBD1	TRBV7-9	TRBJ2-1	medium-sized
TGCGCCAGCAGCCATCCGGCCCCGAACACCGGGGAGCTGTTTTTT	CASSHPAPNTGELFF	-	TRBV4-3	TRBJ2-2	medium-sized
TGTGCCAGCAGTACTCCGGGCATAGGACAAGAGACCCAGTACTTC	CASSTPGIGQETQYF	-	TRBV2	TRBJ2-5	-